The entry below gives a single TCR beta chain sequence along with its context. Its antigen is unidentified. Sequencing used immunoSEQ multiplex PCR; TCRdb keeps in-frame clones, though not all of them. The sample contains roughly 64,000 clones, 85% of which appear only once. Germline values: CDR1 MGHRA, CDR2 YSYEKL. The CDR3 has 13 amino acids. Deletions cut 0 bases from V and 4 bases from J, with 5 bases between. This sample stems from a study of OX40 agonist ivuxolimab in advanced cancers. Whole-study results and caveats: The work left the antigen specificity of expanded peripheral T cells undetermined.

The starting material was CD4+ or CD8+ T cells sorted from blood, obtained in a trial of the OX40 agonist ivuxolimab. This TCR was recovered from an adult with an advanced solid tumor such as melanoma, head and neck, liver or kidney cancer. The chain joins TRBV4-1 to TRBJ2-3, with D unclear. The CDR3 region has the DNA TGCGCCAGCAGCCAAGAAGTAGCAGATACGCAGTATTTT. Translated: CASSQEVADTQYF.